Listed below are T cell receptor beta chains from one sample, sequenced in a study of OX40 agonist ivuxolimab in advanced cancers. Assay used: immunoSEQ multiplex PCR; TCRdb lists only in-frame clones, some missing. This sample has roughly 58,000 clones, with around 83% found just once. Specimen: CD4+ or CD8+ T cells sorted from blood, collected in a trial of the OX40 agonist ivuxolimab. These receptors were taken from an adult with an advanced solid tumor such as melanoma, head and neck, liver or kidney cancer. CDR3s include the opening cysteine and the closing phenylalanine or tryptophan. A D gene is named only where the DNA matches it firmly. Size values are once, few and many counts, or a class for expanded clones, and some rows have none.

CASSPDRDYGYTF	TGTGCCAGCAGCCCGGACAGGGACTATGGCTACACCTTC	.	TRBD1	TRBV7-2	TRBJ1-2
CATSRDPGRGDGYTF	TGTGCCACCAGCAGAGACCCCGGTAGAGGAGATGGCTACACCTTC	.	.	TRBV15	TRBJ1-2
CASSIPSSGIGNTDTQYF	TGTGCCAGTAGTATTCCCAGCTCGGGAATCGGGAACACAGATACGCAGTATTTT	.	.	TRBV19	TRBJ2-3
CASSMGLAGEGEQFF	TGCGCCAGCAGCATGGGGCTAGCGGGAGAAGGTGAGCAGTTCTTC	.	TRBD2	TRBV5-1	TRBJ2-1
CASRQGWTLYEQYF	TGCGCCAGCAGACAGGGCTGGACTTTATACGAGCAGTACTTC	few	.	TRBV5-1	TRBJ2-7
CASSQDLGGTANQPQHF	TGTGCCAGCAGCCAAGATCTCGGAGGGACGGCGAATCAGCCCCAGCATTTT	.	.	TRBV4-2	TRBJ1-5
CASGAGTEGTGELFF	TGCGCCAGCGGTGCCGGGACAGAGGGGACCGGGGAGCTGTTTTTT	once	TRBD1	TRBV5-1	TRBJ2-2
CASSLVAVQIRVNEQFF	TGTGCCAGCAGCTTAGTCGCGGTCCAAATACGCGTCAATGAGCAGTTCTTC	.	.	TRBV7-2	TRBJ2-1
CASRTKNTEAFF	TGCGCCAGCCGAACGAAGAACACTGAAGCTTTCTTT	.	.	TRBV5-1	TRBJ1-1
CASSQEGNRMNTEAFF	TGTGCCAGCAGCCAAGAGGGAAACAGGATGAACACTGAAGCTTTCTTT	.	.	TRBV4-2	TRBJ1-1
CASSPDRASYEQYF	TGTGCCAGCTCACCGGACAGGGCCTCCTACGAGCAGTACTTC	.	TRBD1	TRBV18	TRBJ2-7
CASSPAGTPSGEQYF	TGTGCCAGCTCACCAGCGGGGACCCCCTCGGGCGAGCAGTACTTC	.	.	TRBV18	TRBJ2-7
CASSQDSHLGYTF	TGCGCCAGCAGCCAAGATTCCCATTTGGGCTACACCTTC	.	.	TRBV4-3	TRBJ1-2
CASSLGYADTQYF	TGTGCCAGCAGCTTAGGGTATGCAGATACGCAGTATTTT	once	.	TRBV7-3	TRBJ2-3
CASSLYGGGGTKGNQPQHF	TGTGCCAGCAGTTTATATGGGGGTGGGGGGACGAAGGGCAATCAGCCCCAGCATTTT	.	.	TRBV27	TRBJ1-5
CASSQQVTYEQYF	TGTGCCAGCAGTCAACAGGTAACCTACGAGCAGTACTTC	.	.	TRBV28	TRBJ2-7
CASSLSSGRGETQYF	TGTGCCAGCAGCCTCTCTAGCGGGAGGGGGGAGACCCAGTACTTC	.	TRBD2	TRBV6-5	TRBJ2-5
CASSPLAANYNEQFF	TGCGCCAGCAGCCCCCTAGCGGCCAACTACAATGAGCAGTTCTTC	.	TRBD2	TRBV5-1	TRBJ2-1
CASRIAGASYNEQFF	TGTGCCAGCAGAATAGCGGGGGCCTCCTACAATGAGCAGTTCTTC	.	TRBD2	TRBV5-4	TRBJ2-1
CAGTSSSNEKLFF	TGTGCCGGTACTAGTTCCTCTAATGAAAAACTGTTTTTT	few	.	TRBV6-6	TRBJ1-4
CATSRGLDGGIGTQYF	TGTGCCACCAGCAGGGGACTAGATGGGGGGATAGGTACGCAGTATTTT	.	TRBD2	TRBV15	TRBJ2-3
CASSQTQDPGGYGYTF	TGCGCCAGCAGCCAGACCCAGGACCCGGGTGGCTATGGCTACACCTTC	few	.	TRBV4-1	TRBJ1-2
CASSYGGGNTNYGYTF	TGTGCCAGCAGCTATGGGGGGGGGAACACTAACTATGGCTACACCTTC	.	.	TRBV28	TRBJ1-2
CASSLLIETAEAFF	TGTGCCAGCAGCCTCCTTATAGAAACGGCTGAAGCTTTCTTT	few	.	TRBV14	TRBJ1-1
CASSWGQNTEAFF	TGCGCCAGCAGCTGGGGACAGAACACTGAAGCTTTCTTT	.	.	TRBV5-1	TRBJ1-1
CAWSGTGEGHEQYF	TGTGCCTGGAGTGGGACAGGAGAAGGCCACGAGCAGTACTTC	.	TRBD1	TRBV30	TRBJ2-7
CASSAGSSGYTF	TGTGCCAGCAGTGCGGGGTCCAGCGGCTACACCTTC	few	.	TRBV25-1	TRBJ1-2
CASSYPLGGGASPEQFF	TGTGCCAGCAGCTACCCCTTAGGCGGGGGGGCCTCCCCTGAGCAGTTCTTC	.	TRBD2	TRBV5-4	TRBJ2-1
CASSGSEGETQYF	TGTGCCAGCAGTGGCTCCGAGGGAGAGACCCAGTACTTC	.	.	TRBV6-4	TRBJ2-5
CASSPGTAQETQYF	TGCGCCAGCAGCCCGGGGACGGCTCAAGAGACCCAGTACTTC	.	.	TRBV5-1	TRBJ2-5
CASSQESAGRSGQYF	TGTGCCAGCAGCCAGGAATCAGCCGGACGGTCTGGGCAGTACTTC	.	.	TRBV5-6	TRBJ2-7
CASSEGPLNQPQHF	TGTGCCAGCAGTGAGGGACCGCTTAATCAGCCCCAGCATTTT	.	.	TRBV28	TRBJ1-5
CASSLEPGLGDYGYTF	TGTGCCAGCAGCTTAGAACCAGGGCTTGGTGACTATGGCTACACCTTC	.	.	TRBV7-2	TRBJ1-2
CASSHSIGTQYF	TGTGCCAGCAGTCATTCCATTGGGACCCAGTACTTC	.	.	TRBV27	TRBJ2-5
CASSRWRKETQYF	TGCGCCAGCAGCCGTTGGAGAAAAGAGACCCAGTACTTC	.	.	TRBV4-1	TRBJ2-5
CASSYEDRGYEQYF	TGTGCCAGCAGCTATGAGGACCGCGGGTACGAGCAGTACTTC	.	.	TRBV7-6	TRBJ2-7
CASSLASGLSNQPQHF	TGTGCCAGCAGCTTAGCCTCGGGGTTAAGCAATCAGCCCCAGCATTTT	.	.	TRBV7-8	TRBJ1-5
CSAELADQFF	TGCAGTGCTGAACTAGCGGATCAGTTCTTC	.	TRBD2	TRBV20-1	TRBJ2-1
CASSPGTSTQYF	TGTGCCAGCAGCCCCGGGACTAGCACGCAGTATTTT	.	TRBD2	TRBV11-2	TRBJ2-3
CASSQDVTGNQPQHF	TGCGCCAGCAGCCAAGATGTTACAGGGAATCAGCCCCAGCATTTT	few	.	TRBV4-1	TRBJ1-5
CAARGRAGVYNEQFF	TGTGCCGCCAGGGGTAGGGCAGGGGTGTACAATGAGCAGTTCTTC	once	.	TRBV6-5	TRBJ2-1
CSVDTGQGYEQYF	TGCAGCGTTGATACGGGACAGGGCTACGAGCAGTACTTC	.	TRBD1	TRBV29-1	TRBJ2-7
CASSQTSGGSTGELFF	TGTGCCAGCTCACAGACTAGCGGGGGTTCTACCGGGGAGCTGTTTTTT	.	TRBD2	TRBV18	TRBJ2-2
CASILIGGATLTEAFF	TGTGCCAGCATTCTTATAGGGGGGGCTACCCTCACTGAAGCTTTCTTT	.	.	TRBV28	TRBJ1-1
CATVPTTKSSYEQYF	TGTGCCACTGTGCCGACTACTAAGAGCTCCTACGAGCAGTACTTC	.	.	TRBV28	TRBJ2-7